These 20 T cell receptor beta chains came from one sample sequenced in a study of technical replicates of blood from several donors. Only in-frame clones appear in the TCRdb table, and some are missing; sequencing was by immunoSEQ multiplex PCR. The repertoire holds 60,000 to 85,000 clones, with roughly nine tenths as singletons. The sample taken for sequencing was T cells isolated from PBMCs. The receptors were gathered from a human donor in good health.

This rearrangement joins TRBV6-5 to TRBJ1-5, with D tentatively TRBD1 (6 bases). CDR1 is MNHEY, CDR2 SVGAGI, per germline. The CDR3 has 14 residues. The V gene lost 7 bases and the J gene lost 4 bases, with 14 bases spanning the gap. In DNA, the CDR3 is TGTGCCAGCACCTCAGGGGCTCCAAATCAGCCCCAGCATTTT. Amino acids: CASTSGAPNQPQHF.

The rearrangement links TRBV15 to TRBJ2-3; D gene unclear. Trimming cost V 5 bases and J 2 bases, with 8 bases left between them. The CDR3 is 13 amino acids. Per germline, CDR1 LNHNV and CDR2 YYDKDF (reference sequence). Here the CDR3 reads CATSSANTDTQYF. The CDR3 DNA reads TGTGCCACCAGCTCAGCGAACACAGATACGCAGTATTTT.

Here the CDR3 reads CASRRGEGSYNEQFF. The CDR3, as DNA: TGTGCCAGCAGAAGAGGGGAGGGCTCCTACAATGAGCAGTTCTTC. The chain links TRBV28 to TRBJ2-1; 7 bases align to TRBD2. The CDR3 extends over 15 amino acids. The V gene end was trimmed by 6 bases and the J gene end by 0 bases; junction bases not matched to a gene: 5. Germline V gives CDR1 MDHEN, CDR2 SYDVKM.

The chain has TRBV7-6 and TRBJ1-5; D not certain. Germline V gives CDR1 SGHVS, CDR2 FNYEAQ. The V end was cut by 4 bases, the J end by 4 bases, with 5 bases between. The CDR3 length is 12 residues. The CDR3 nucleotides read TGTGCCAGCAGCTCGACTAATCAGCCCCAGCATTTT. The encoded protein is CASSSTNQPQHF.

The chain is built from TRBV18 and TRBJ2-4; maybe TRBD2 (6 bases). CDR1 is KGHSH and CDR2 is LQKENI in the germline V gene. V lost 0 bases, J lost 5 bases, and 17 bases lay in between. This CDR3 is built from 17 residues. In DNA form, the CDR3 reads TGTGCCAGCTCACCACCCGGGGGTAACTCAGGACAAAACATTCAGTACTTC. Amino acid sequence: CASSPPGGNSGQNIQYF.

The chain recombines TRBV5-4 with TRBJ2-3, with 10 bases matching TRBD2. CDR1 and CDR2 from the germline V gene are SGHNT and YYREEE (reference sequence). V trimming: 1 base; J trimming: 3 bases; junction bases outside the gene matches: 2. The CDR3 covers 15 residues. CDR3 sequence (DNA): TGTGCCAGCAGCTTGTCTAGCGGGAGAACAGATACGCAGTATTTT. Translation gives CASSLSSGRTDTQYF.

V is TRBV30 and J is TRBJ2-2; D is uncertain. The CDR3 covers 13 residues. Looked up from germline, CDR1 is GTSNPN and CDR2 is SVGIG (reference sequence). Trimming removed 0 bases from V and 7 bases from J, with 9 bases in between. The CDR3 coding sequence is TGTGCCTGGAGTGTAGTCTGGAGCGGGGAGCTGTTTTTT. Its translation: CAWSVVWSGELFF.

The chain links TRBV27 to TRBJ1-2; D not certain. The CDR3 has 13 residues. CDR1 is MNHEY and CDR2 is SMNVEV in the germline V gene (reference sequence). The V and J ends lost 6 bases and 4 bases respectively, with 12 bases between them. The DNA of the CDR3 is TGTGCCAGCAGGCCGACACTAGGCTATGGCTACACCTTC. This gives the protein CASRPTLGYGYTF.

This clone was observed a few times. The V call is TRBV19, the J call TRBJ1-4, with TRBD1 as a possible D gene (5 bases). Trimming took 5 bases from V and 4 from J, leaving 11 bases between them. This CDR3 contains 14 residues. Germline V gene data show CDR1 as LNHDA and CDR2 as SQIVND (reference sequence). The CDR3 loop is CASSLTGNNEKLFF. The DNA for the CDR3 is TGTGCCAGTAGTTTAACAGGAAATAATGAAAAACTGTTTTTT.

The chain couples TRBV19 to TRBJ1-5, with D perhaps TRBD1 (6 bases). The CDR3 has 16 residues. Germline CDR1 and CDR2: LNHDA and SQIVND (reference sequence). Trimming shortened V by 3 bases and J by 3 bases, and 15 bases separated the two germline ends. DNA of the CDR3: TGTGCCAGTAGTATCAGGGCCAGGGGTTCCAATCAGCCCCAGCATTTT. Protein sequence: CASSIRARGSNQPQHF. Drawing the rest from reference TRBV19 and TRBJ1-5, the complete variable domain is DGGITQSPKYLFRKEGQNVTLSCEQNLNHDAMYWYRQDPGQGLRLIYYSQIVNDFQKGDIAEGYSVSREKKESFPLTVTSAQKNPTAFYLCASSIRARGSNQPQHFGDGTRLSIL.

The chain carries TRBV5-4 and TRBJ2-4; D is ambiguous. V was clipped by 2 bases and J by 2 bases, with 14 bases between them. The CDR3 loop spans 16 amino acids. From germline, CDR1 is SGHNT and CDR2 YYREEE (reference sequence). CDR3 region: CASSFLYTGSKNIQYF. The CDR3 DNA reads TGTGCCAGCAGCTTCTTATATACGGGTTCCAAAAACATTCAGTACTTC.

The chain has TRBV28 and TRBJ2-3, with TRBD2 as a possible D gene (5 bases). In germline, CDR1 is MDHEN, CDR2 SYDVKM. The ends were cut back, 1 base at V and 0 bases at J, with 11 bases in the middle. This CDR3 is built from 16 residues. CDR3 nucleotide sequence: TGTGCCAGCAGTTTATCTGAGGGATTAAGCACAGATACGCAGTATTTT. It codes for CASSLSEGLSTDTQYF. The full variable domain, its missing parts supplied by reference TRBV28 and TRBJ2-3, is DVKVTQSSRYLVKRTGEKVFLECVQDMDHENMFWYRQDPGLGLRLIYFSYDVKMKEKGDIPEGYSVSREKKERFSLILESASTNQTSMYLCASSLSEGLSTDTQYFGPGTRLTVL.

V gene TRBV19 combines with J gene TRBJ2-1; perhaps TRBD1 as D (6 bases). Trimming stripped 3 bases from V and 0 bases from J, with 15 bases between. The CDR3 is made up of 17 amino acids. Germline V gene lookup returns CDR1 LNHDA and CDR2 SQIVND (reference sequence). CDR3 bases: TGTGCCAGTAGTATGGGACATTTGGGAAGCTCCTACAATGAGCAGTTCTTC. This gives the protein CASSMGHLGSSYNEQFF. The full variable domain, in which reference TRBV19 and TRBJ2-1 provide the parts outside the CDR3, is DGGITQSPKYLFRKEGQNVTLSCEQNLNHDAMYWYRQDPGQGLRLIYYSQIVNDFQKGDIAEGYSVSREKKESFPLTVTSAQKNPTAFYLCASSMGHLGSSYNEQFFGPGTRLTVL.

This chain uses TRBV7-2 with TRBJ2-3; D is unclear. Germline-derived CDR1 and CDR2 are SGHTA and FQGNSA. CDR3 size: 13 residues. Between the trimmed V and J ends, which lost 3 bases and 0 bases, there was a span of 4 bases. CDR3 sequence reads: CASSFLSTDTQYF. The CDR3 coding sequence is TGTGCCAGCAGCTTCCTTAGCACAGATACGCAGTATTTT.

The chain employs TRBV7-9 and TRBJ2-7; TRBD2 aligns across 8 bases. The CDR3 length is 15 residues. Germline V gene lookup returns CDR1 SEHNR and CDR2 FQNEAQ (reference sequence). V was pared by 1 base and J by 2 bases, with 4 bases of the junction left unmatched. The CDR3 spells CASSLGAGATYEQYF. CDR3 DNA: TGTGCCAGCAGCTTAGGAGCGGGAGCCACCTACGAGCAGTACTTC.

The chain is built from TRBV21-1 and TRBJ2-2; TRBD1, the D gene given by the table, was not confirmed from the DNA. TRBV21-1 is a documented pseudogene. The CDR3 length is 17 residues. The CDR3 here is CASSKELSEGATGELFF. DNA for the CDR3: TGTGCCAGCAGCAAGGAGTTATCCGAGGGGGCCACCGGGGAGCTGTTTTTT.

The rearrangement uses TRBV29-1 and TRBJ1-1; a weak D match, TRBD1 (6 bases). V lost 2 bases, J lost 11 bases, and 21 bases lay in between. The CDR3 has 14 residues. In germline, CDR1 is SQVTM, CDR2 ANQGSEA. The CDR3 nucleotides read TGCAGCGTTGAAAGCATTTATCAGGGGTATCAGGCTTTCTTT. As protein: CSVESIYQGYQAFF.

The rearrangement uses TRBV9 and TRBJ2-1, with D possibly being TRBD2 (6 bases). The V and J ends lost 4 bases and 2 bases respectively, with 10 bases between them. Germline values: CDR1 SGDLS, CDR2 YYNGEE. There are 14 residues in the CDR3. The CDR3: CASSRDFTYNEQFF. CDR3 coding DNA: TGTGCCAGCAGCCGGGACTTTACCTACAATGAGCAGTTCTTC.

This clone has just one count. The chain joins TRBV4-2 to TRBJ1-5; possible D gene TRBD1, 5 bases. The CDR3 is made up of 15 amino acids. CDR1 and CDR2 (germline): LGHNA, YNFKEQ. Trimming left V 0 bases short and J 4 bases short, with 10 bases between. The CDR3 reads CASSQDTGWNQPQHF. DNA for the CDR3: TGTGCCAGCAGCCAAGATACAGGTTGGAATCAGCCCCAGCATTTT.

V gene TRBV19 combines with J gene TRBJ1-1; D is ambiguous. The ends were cut back, 1 base at V and 3 bases at J, with 6 bases in the middle. Germline CDR1 and CDR2: LNHDA and SQIVND (reference sequence). The CDR3 runs 13 residues. The CDR3 region is CASSIGLHTEAFF. The CDR3 DNA reads as TGTGCCAGTAGTATAGGTCTTCACACTGAAGCTTTCTTT. The full variable domain, its missing parts supplied by reference TRBV19 and TRBJ1-1, is DGGITQSPKYLFRKEGQNVTLSCEQNLNHDAMYWYRQDPGQGLRLIYYSQIVNDFQKGDIAEGYSVSREKKESFPLTVTSAQKNPTAFYLCASSIGLHTEAFFGQGTRLTVV.